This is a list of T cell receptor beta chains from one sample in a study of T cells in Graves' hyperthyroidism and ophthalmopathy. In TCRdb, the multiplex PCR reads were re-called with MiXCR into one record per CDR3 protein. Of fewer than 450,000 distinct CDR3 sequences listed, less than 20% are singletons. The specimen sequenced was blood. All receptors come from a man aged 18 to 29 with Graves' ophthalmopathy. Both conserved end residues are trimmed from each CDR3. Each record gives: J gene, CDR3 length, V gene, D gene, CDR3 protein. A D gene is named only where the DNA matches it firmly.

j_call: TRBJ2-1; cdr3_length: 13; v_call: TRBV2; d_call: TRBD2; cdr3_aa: ASSLRTSGNNEQF
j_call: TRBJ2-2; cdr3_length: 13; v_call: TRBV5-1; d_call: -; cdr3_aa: ASSLIRKDTGELF
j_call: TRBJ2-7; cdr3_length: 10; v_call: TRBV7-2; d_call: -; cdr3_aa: ASSSLNYEQY
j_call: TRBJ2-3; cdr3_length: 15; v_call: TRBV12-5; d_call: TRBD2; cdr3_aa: ASGLTLAGGYTDTQY
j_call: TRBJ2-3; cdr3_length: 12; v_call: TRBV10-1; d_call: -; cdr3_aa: ASSEWEAGATQY
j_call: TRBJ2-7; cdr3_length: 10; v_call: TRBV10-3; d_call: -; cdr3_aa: AIGGTDYEQY
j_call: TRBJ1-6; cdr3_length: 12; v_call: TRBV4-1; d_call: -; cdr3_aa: ASSQSTTSTPLH
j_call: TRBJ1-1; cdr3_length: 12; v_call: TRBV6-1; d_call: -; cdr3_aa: ASSERRADTEAF
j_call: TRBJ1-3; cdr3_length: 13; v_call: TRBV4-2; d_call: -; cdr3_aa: ASSPGAGAGNTIY
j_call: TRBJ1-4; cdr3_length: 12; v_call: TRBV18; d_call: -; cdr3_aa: ASSYGATNEKLF
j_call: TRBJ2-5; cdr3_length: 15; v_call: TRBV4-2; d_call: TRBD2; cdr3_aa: ASSQEWTSGAQETQY
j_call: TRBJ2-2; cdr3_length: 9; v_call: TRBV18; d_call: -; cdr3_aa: ASSPSGELF
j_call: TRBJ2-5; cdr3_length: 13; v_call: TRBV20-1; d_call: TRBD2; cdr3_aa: RPSSQRGNQETQY
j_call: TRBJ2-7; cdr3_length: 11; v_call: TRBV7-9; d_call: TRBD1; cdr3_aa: ASSFPDRGEQY
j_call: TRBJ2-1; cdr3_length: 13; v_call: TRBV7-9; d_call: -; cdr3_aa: ASSSSADSYNEQF
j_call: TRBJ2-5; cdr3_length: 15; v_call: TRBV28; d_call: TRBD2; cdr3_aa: ASSPPGGGARQETQY
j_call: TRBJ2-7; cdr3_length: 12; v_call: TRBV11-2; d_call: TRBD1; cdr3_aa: ASSPRTGGAEQY
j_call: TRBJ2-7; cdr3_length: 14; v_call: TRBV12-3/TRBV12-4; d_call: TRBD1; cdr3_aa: ASIGGGQGPFTEQY
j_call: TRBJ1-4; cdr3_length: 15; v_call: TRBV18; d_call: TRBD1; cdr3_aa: ASSTRQGGTTNEKLF
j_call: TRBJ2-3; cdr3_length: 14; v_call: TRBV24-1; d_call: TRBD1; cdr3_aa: ATSDFGTGYTDTQY
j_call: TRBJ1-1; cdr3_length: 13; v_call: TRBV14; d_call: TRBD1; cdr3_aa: ASSRGTGGEAEAF
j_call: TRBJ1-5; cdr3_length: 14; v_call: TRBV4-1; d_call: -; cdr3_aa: ASSQDGGGGYRPQH
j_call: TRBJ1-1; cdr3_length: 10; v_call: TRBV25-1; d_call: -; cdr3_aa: ASSDRGPEAF
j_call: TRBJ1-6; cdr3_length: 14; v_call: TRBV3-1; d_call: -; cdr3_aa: ASSQPQGSYNSPLH
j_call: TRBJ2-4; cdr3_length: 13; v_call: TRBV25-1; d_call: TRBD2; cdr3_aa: ASSAGTSGENIQY
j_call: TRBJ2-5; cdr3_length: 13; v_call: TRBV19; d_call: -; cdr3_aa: ASSISGGQGETQY
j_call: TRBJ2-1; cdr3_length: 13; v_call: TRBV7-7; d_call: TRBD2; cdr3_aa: ASSLLAGGMGEQF
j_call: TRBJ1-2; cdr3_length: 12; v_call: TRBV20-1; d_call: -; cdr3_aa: SAIVRQGHYGYT
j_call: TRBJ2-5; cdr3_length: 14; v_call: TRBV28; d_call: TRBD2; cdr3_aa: ASSTSGGARKETQY
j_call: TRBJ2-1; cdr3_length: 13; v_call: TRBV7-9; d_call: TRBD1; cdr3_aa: ASSSGDRGLHEQF
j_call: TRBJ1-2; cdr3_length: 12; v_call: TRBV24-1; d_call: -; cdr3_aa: ATSDSLEDYGYT
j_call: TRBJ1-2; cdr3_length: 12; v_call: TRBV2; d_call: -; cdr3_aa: ASSGTVTNYGYT
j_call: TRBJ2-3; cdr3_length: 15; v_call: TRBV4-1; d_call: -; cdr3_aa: ASSQVRQSLGTDTQY
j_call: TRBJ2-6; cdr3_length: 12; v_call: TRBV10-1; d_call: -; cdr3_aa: ASSEGTGANVLT
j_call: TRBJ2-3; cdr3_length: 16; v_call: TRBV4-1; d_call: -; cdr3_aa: ASSQPRSGRPNTDTQY
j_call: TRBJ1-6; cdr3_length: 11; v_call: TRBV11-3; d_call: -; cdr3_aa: ASSLSGNSPLH
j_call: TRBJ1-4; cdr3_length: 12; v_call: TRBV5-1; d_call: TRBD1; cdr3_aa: ASSWTGGNEKLF
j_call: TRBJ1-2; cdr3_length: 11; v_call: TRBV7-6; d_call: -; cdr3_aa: ASSSGINYGYT
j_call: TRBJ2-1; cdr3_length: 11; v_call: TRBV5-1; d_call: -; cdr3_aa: ASSLVWGIEQF
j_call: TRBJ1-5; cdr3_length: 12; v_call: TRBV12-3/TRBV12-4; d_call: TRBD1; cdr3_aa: ASRRGPVLQPQH
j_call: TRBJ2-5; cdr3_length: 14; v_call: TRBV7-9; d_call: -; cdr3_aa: ASSLGSGVEGETQY
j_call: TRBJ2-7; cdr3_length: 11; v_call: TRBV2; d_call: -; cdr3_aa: ASSPGSGWEQY
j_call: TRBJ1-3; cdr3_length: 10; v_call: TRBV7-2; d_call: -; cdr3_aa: ASSSTGGPIY
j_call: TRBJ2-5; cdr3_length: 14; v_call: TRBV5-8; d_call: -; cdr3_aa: ASSSALLYDQETQY
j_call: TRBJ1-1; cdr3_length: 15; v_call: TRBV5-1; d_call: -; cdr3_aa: ASTEDRPIPMNTEAF
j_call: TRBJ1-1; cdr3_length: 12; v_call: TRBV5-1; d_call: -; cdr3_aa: ASSLGRDDTEAF
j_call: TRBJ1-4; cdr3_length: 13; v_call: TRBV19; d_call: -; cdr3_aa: ASSIERGANEKLF
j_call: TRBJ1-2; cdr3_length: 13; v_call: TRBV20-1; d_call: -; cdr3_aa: SAGPNRSINYGYT
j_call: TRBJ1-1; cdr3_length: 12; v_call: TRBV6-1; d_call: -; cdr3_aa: ASNALIPNTEAF